This passage covers 25 T cell receptor beta chains from one sample sequenced in a study of T cells expressing NK-cell markers. Each CDR3 protein gets one entry in TCRdb, which reprocessed the 5' RACE reads and gives no DNA. This table lists a few hundred thousand distinct CDR3 sequences. Sequencing was performed on blood T cells: a sorted CD56 or NKG2C T cell subset, CD4+ or CD8+ T cells, or bulk PBMC T cells (not recorded which). The source is a man aged 18 to 69 in good health.

The rearrangement links TRBV27 to TRBJ2-5; TCRdb designates TRBD1, a call that cannot be tested without DNA. The germline V gene has CDR1 MNHEY and CDR2 SMNVEV (reference sequence). The CDR3 has 13 residues. CDR3 loop: CASRGHRDMGHHF.

The chain couples TRBV3-1 to TRBJ1-6; TCRdb reports TRBD1, a call that lacks DNA to check it against. The CDR3 extends over 16 amino acids. Germline CDR1 reads LGHDT; CDR2 reads YNNKEL (reference sequence). This CDR3 is CASSQSSGGFNSPLHF.

The rearrangement uses TRBV6-1 and TRBJ2-1. CDR3 length: 15 amino acids. Germline CDR1 MNHNS, CDR2 SASEGT. CDR3 residues: CASSQTRLAPNEQFF.

The rearrangement links TRBV12-3 or TRBV12-4 to TRBJ2-5; the D call of TRBD2 rests on TCRdb alone, since no DNA is present to check it. The CDR3 runs 15 residues. The CDR3 region is CASSPLAGAQETQYF.

The rearrangement links TRBV6-5 to TRBJ2-1; TCRdb picks TRBD2, but there is no DNA to check that call. Germline CDR1 reads MNHEY; CDR2 reads SVGAGI. This CDR3 has 17 amino acids. CDR3 sequence: CASSYSAVAGFTNEQFF.

The rearrangement uses TRBV5-4 and TRBJ1-6; absent DNA, TCRdb's TRBD1 call cannot be checked. This CDR3 is built from 15 residues. Germline loops: CDR1 SGHNT, CDR2 YYREEE (reference sequence). The CDR3 here is CASSGDRVYNSPLHF. Combining the CDR3 with reference TRBV5-4 and TRBJ1-6 gives the whole variable domain ETGVTQSPTHLIKTRGQQVTLRCSSQSGHNTVSWYQQALGQGPQFIFQYYREEENGRGNFPPRFSGLQFPNYSSELNVNALELDDSALYLCASSGDRVYNSPLHFGNGTRLTVT.

This chain links TRBV6-5 with TRBJ2-6. The germline gives CDR1 MNHEY, CDR2 SVGAGI. This CDR3 contains 16 residues. This CDR3 reads CASSYRSASGANVLTF.

The CDR3 sequence: CASSRTSGGWTDTQYF. V and J are TRBV3-1 and TRBJ2-3; without DNA, the TCRdb call of TRBD2 cannot be checked. The CDR3 is 16 amino acids. Germline V gene lookup returns CDR1 LGHDT and CDR2 YNNKEL (reference sequence).

The V and J genes are TRBV20-1 and TRBJ2-5; absent DNA, TCRdb's TRBD2 call cannot be checked. The CDR3 spans 15 residues. CDR1 and CDR2 from the germline V gene are DFQATT and SNEGSKA (reference sequence). This CDR3 reads CSARDLAGGYETQYF.

The V and J genes are TRBV2 and TRBJ2-3; TCRdb returns TRBD1, unconfirmable since there is no DNA. Looked up from germline, CDR1 is SNHLY and CDR2 is FYNNEI. This CDR3 spans 13 amino acids. This CDR3 reads CASRPRDHVGQYF.

The V and J genes are TRBV5-5 and TRBJ2-3; without DNA, the TCRdb call of TRBD1 cannot be checked. In germline, CDR1 is SGHKS, CDR2 YYEKEE (reference sequence). The CDR3 length is 16 residues. CDR3 loop: CASSKPPSGNTDTQYF.

The chain carries TRBV6-2 or TRBV6-3 and TRBJ1-1. CDR1 and CDR2 (germline): MNHEY, SVGEGT. The CDR3 spans 14 residues. This CDR3 is CASTSEGGYTEAFF.

The V gene is TRBV27, the J gene TRBJ2-5; TCRdb outputs TRBD1, but without DNA this stays unchecked. This CDR3 contains 13 residues. Germline V gene lookup returns CDR1 MNHEY and CDR2 SMNVEV (reference sequence). The CDR3 reads CASRRQGRSSQYF.

The chain joins TRBV10-3 to TRBJ2-1; TCRdb's D call of TRBD1 is untestable without DNA. This CDR3 has 14 amino acids. The germline V gene encodes CDR1 ENHRY and CDR2 SYGVKD. The CDR3 loop reads CAITRRGGGGEQFF.

This chain joins TRBV5-1 and TRBJ2-3; absent DNA, TCRdb's TRBD2 call cannot be checked. The CDR3 covers 15 residues. Germline assignment: CDR1 SGHRS and CDR2 YFSETQ. CDR3 sequence: CASRVAGSGKDTQYF.

The rearrangement links TRBV20-1 to TRBJ1-5; TCRdb returns TRBD1, unconfirmable since there is no DNA. Germline CDR1 reads DFQATT; CDR2 reads SNEGSKA (reference sequence). CDR3 length: 17 amino acids. CDR3 protein: CSASSQGSFSGFQPQHF.

The chain is built from TRBV27 and TRBJ1-6; TCRdb returns TRBD1, unconfirmable since there is no DNA. CDR1 and CDR2 (germline): MNHEY, SMNVEV (reference sequence). CDR3 size: 15 residues. The CDR3 region is CASSHTATGHSPLHF.

The chain carries TRBV9 and TRBJ2-3; TCRdb designates TRBD2, a call that cannot be tested without DNA. Germline V gene sequence: CDR1 SGDLS, CDR2 YYNGEE. This CDR3 is built from 17 residues. CDR3 amino acids: CASSPLAGGYSTDTQYF.

The genes are TRBV4-1 and TRBJ1-2; TCRdb picks TRBD1, but there is no DNA to check that call. The CDR3 extends over 11 amino acids. Germline CDR1 MGHRA, CDR2 YSYEKL. This CDR3 is CASSPVGQLDF.

The V call is TRBV28, the J call TRBJ2-5; with no DNA, the TCRdb D assignment of TRBD1 cannot be verified. Germline-derived CDR1 and CDR2 are MDHEN and SYDVKM. CDR3 length: 14 amino acids. The CDR3 region is CASRVGPGGKTQYF.

This chain connects TRBV7-6 to TRBJ2-3; TCRdb's D call of TRBD1 is untestable without DNA. This CDR3 has 14 amino acids. Germline CDR1 and CDR2: SGHVS and FNYEAQ. The CDR3 sequence: CASSLVLGADTQYF.

V and J are TRBV7-6 and TRBJ2-3. This CDR3 has 13 amino acids. CDR1 and CDR2 from the germline V gene are SGHVS and FNYEAQ. Here the CDR3 reads CASSLSTPDTQYF.

The J gene is TRBJ2-4, the V gene TRBV12-3 or TRBV12-4; the TRBD1 assignment by TCRdb is unverifiable without DNA. CDR3 length: 14 residues. CDR3 residues: CASSPRGGGNIQYF.

The chain joins TRBV3-1 to TRBJ2-3. The CDR3 is made up of 14 amino acids. Germline CDR1 reads LGHDT; CDR2 reads YNNKEL (reference sequence). The CDR3 sequence is CASSQGPGWGTQYF.

The CDR3 region is CASSLVAGGLWGYTF. V is TRBV11-2 and J is TRBJ1-2. CDR3 length: 15 residues. Per the germline V gene, CDR1 is SGHAT and CDR2 is FQNNGV.